This T cell receptor beta chain was sequenced during a study of OX40 agonist ivuxolimab in advanced cancers. About the investigation overall: The costimulatory receptor OX40 (CD134) was targeted by ivuxolimab, a fully human IgG2 agonistic monoclonal antibody. Intravenous ivuxolimab was administered to patients every 2 weeks at six dose levels: 0.01, 0.1, 0.3, 1.5, 3 and 10 mg/kg. Of the roughly 54 patients in dose escalation, some 20 had hepatocellular carcinoma, roughly 15 had melanoma, 9 had renal cell carcinoma and 9 had head and neck cancer. In the dose-escalation cohort, 75% to 85% of patients were male, and the mean age was 60 years with a range of roughly 20 to 79. Prior anti-PD-1, anti-PD-L1 or anti-CTLA-4 therapy was permitted, and about two fifths of dose-escalation patients had received checkpoint inhibitors. Partial responses occurred in three dose-escalation patients: two with cutaneous melanoma and one with hepatocellular carcinoma. Peripheral TCRbeta sequencing was intended to test whether TCR sequence diversity was altered and clonal T-cell expansion was caused by ivuxolimab. The paper describes the monotherapy dose-escalation part (N = 52 patients) of the phase I trial of ivuxolimab. The research as a whole found: Clonal expansion of both CD4+ and CD8+ blood T cells was observed from baseline to week 6 at doses 0.1 to 3.0 mg/kg. Which antigens the clonally expanded peripheral T cells were specific for was not determined. Low levels of normalized T-cell clonal expansion were also seen in some nonresponding patients. In the 0.1-3.0 mg/kg groups, partial responders had among the lowest normalized peripheral clonal expansion, particularly in CD8+ T cells. After ivuxolimab, expanded clones were on average more numerous among CD8+ T cells than among CD4+ T cells.

According to the germline V gene (reference sequence), CDR1 reads GTSNPN and CDR2 reads SVGIG. Measured from the cysteine to the phenylalanine, the CDR3 is 13 residues long. CDR3 DNA only is kept here, 39 bases in frame from base 1. V and J are truncated by 1 base and 3 bases respectively, leaving an intervening sequence of 7 bases. For sequencing of the TCRbeta CDR3 region, genomic DNA was extracted from the sorted cells. The immunoSEQ Assay was used for sequencing of TCRbeta CDR3 regions. TCRdb's version of the immuneACCESS table is confined to in-frame rearrangements and falls short of the full clone set. An unresolved V gene accounts for under half of the shortfall where checked; the remainder is of unknown origin. The sample table shows roughly 92,000 clones, and under 95% are seen once. The ten top clones hold 0.7% to 1% of the sample. With regard to this clone: Its cognate antigen has yet to be identified. Base qualities are not provided; no much larger clone lies one nucleotide away.

The trial excluded patients who had a history of autoimmune disease or were on systemic immunosuppression. Peripheral blood for TCR sequencing was collected from all dose cohorts at baseline, on cycle 4 day 1, and on cycle 7 day 1. The samples were drawn from a first-in-human, open-label, multicenter phase I dose-escalation trial of ivuxolimab. Adults with locally advanced or metastatic melanoma, renal cell, hepatocellular, or head and neck squamous cell carcinoma were enrolled in the trial. Before TCR sequencing, CD4+ T cells and CD8+ T cells from peripheral blood were sorted into separate populations.

This chain is built from TRBV30 and TRBJ1-5; the D gene identity is not certain. The sequencing used CD4+ or CD8+ T cells sorted from blood, collected in a trial of the OX40 agonist ivuxolimab. The clonotype was recovered from an adult with an advanced solid tumor such as melanoma, head and neck, liver or kidney cancer. The DNA sequence is TGTGCCTGGAGTGGGACCTTCAATCAGCCCCAGCATTTT. Its translation reads: CAWSGTFNQPQHF.